The source of this T cell receptor (beta chain) is a study of blood T cell repertoires in COVID-19. The CDR3 contains 15 residues. Germline V gives CDR1 ENHRY, CDR2 SYGVKD. V dropped 6 bases and J dropped 3; count of bases not matched to a gene: 3. In the authors' workflow: It was from reference gene primer amplification that nucleated cell counts were estimated. Data came from immunoSEQ multiplex PCR; TCRdb stores just in-frame clones and leaves some out. Clone size and the V and J calls come from that table; the DNA yielded D and trimming. The repertoire holds roughly 140,000 clones, with 75% to 90% as singletons.

This TCR derives from a man in his fifties or sixties with acute or convalescent COVID-19. Sequenced material: peripheral blood. The chain combines TRBV10-3 with TRBJ2-7, with TRBD2 identical over 15 bases. The CDR3 nucleotides are TGTGCCATCAGCGGACTAGCGGGAGGGGACTACGAGCAGTACTTC. This sequence encodes CAISGLAGGDYEQYF.